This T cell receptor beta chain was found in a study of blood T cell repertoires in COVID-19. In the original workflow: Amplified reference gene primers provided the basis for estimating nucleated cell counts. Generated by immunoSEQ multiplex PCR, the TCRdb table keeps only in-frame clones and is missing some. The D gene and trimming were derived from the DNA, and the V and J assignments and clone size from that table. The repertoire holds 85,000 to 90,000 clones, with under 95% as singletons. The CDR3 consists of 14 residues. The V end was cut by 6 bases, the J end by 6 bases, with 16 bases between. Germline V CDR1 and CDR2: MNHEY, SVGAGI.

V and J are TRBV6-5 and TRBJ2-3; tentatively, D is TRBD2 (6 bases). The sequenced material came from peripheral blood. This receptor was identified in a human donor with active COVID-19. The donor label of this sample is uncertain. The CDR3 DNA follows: TGTGCCAGCAGGACCGGGACTGAAGTCGATACGCAGTATTTT. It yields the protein CASRTGTEVDTQYF.